The clone carrying this T cell receptor beta chain has ten or more counts. At one end, the junction sequence differs from germline, possibly due to a read error. A J-beta primer mix and a sample-barcoded 5' primer were used in a second PCR of about 7 to 12 cycles. TCRdb reprocessed the 5' RACE reads with MiXCR, giving one entry per CDR3 protein. The data contain roughly 1,700,000 distinct CDR3 sequences, 28% of them singletons. This record comes from a study of blood T cells in healthy people across ages. Germline V lookup: CDR1 MNHEY, CDR2 SVGAGI. This CDR3 comprises 15 residues. This chain links TRBV6-5 with TRBJ1-2; 7 bases are a match to TRBD1. The clonotype originates from a woman in her 30s in good health. Sequencing was carried out using blood. The CDR3 coding sequence is TGTTCCAGCAGTTACTCTGCTCGACAGGGCTTTGGCTACACCTTC. Its protein is CSSSYSARQGFGYTF.